The rows below give T cell receptor beta chains drawn from one sample of a study of blood T cells in healthy people across ages. TCRdb ran MiXCR on the 5' RACE reads and lists one entry per CDR3 protein. The data show about 1.8 million distinct CDR3 sequences, roughly 49% seen once. Sequenced sample: blood. The receptor set was obtained from a woman in her thirties or forties in good health. Both conserved end residues are part of each CDR3. Each record gives: CDR3 length, V gene, D gene, clone size, J gene, CDR3 DNA, CDR3 protein. The D gene is left open where the match is weak. Size tells how often a clone was seen (once, few, many) or the class of an expanded clone, and some rows leave it out.

14	TRBV12-3/TRBV12-4	TRBD1	once	TRBJ1-2	TGTGCCTGCAGTACGGGACAGCTGAACTATGGCTACACCTTC	CACSTGQLNYGYTF
18	TRBV4-1	NA	NA	TRBJ1-5	TGCGCCAGCAGCCAAGTTCTGTCAGGGGATGGCAGCAATCAGCCCCAGCATTTT	CASSQVLSGDGSNQPQHF
12	TRBV20-1	NA	few	TRBJ2-3	TGCAGTGCCATGGTAGCTACAGATACGCAGTATTTT	CSAMVATDTQYF
15	TRBV7-2	NA	NA	TRBJ1-2	TGTGCCTCTCGGGGAGGGGGAGGGTATAACTATGGCTACACCTTC	CASRGGGGYNYGYTF
18	TRBV3-1	TRBD1	few	TRBJ2-6	TGTGCCAGCAGCCAAGAAGGGGGCGTTTCCTCTGGGGCCAACGTCCTGACTTTC	CASSQEGGVSSGANVLTF
14	TRBV7-2	NA	many	TRBJ2-3	TGTGCCAGCAGCTTATCCAGGGAGCAGGATACGCAGTATTTT	CASSLSREQDTQYF
16	TRBV3-1	TRBD1	NA	TRBJ2-2	TGTGCCAGCAGCCCGTTTGACAGGGGGCTTACCGGGGAGCTGTTTTTT	CASSPFDRGLTGELFF
17	TRBV7-8	NA	once	TRBJ2-1	TGTGCCAGCAGCTTAGTCTCCGGGCACGGGGGATTCAATGAGCAGTTCTTC	CASSLVSGHGGFNEQFF
14	TRBV7-9	NA	NA	TRBJ1-2	TGTGCCAGCAGCCTTGGGACGGAGAGCTATGGCTACACCTTC	CASSLGTESYGYTF
14	TRBV5-1	NA	NA	TRBJ1-4	TGCGCCAGCAGCTTGGCAGGGTCTTTCGAAAAACTGTTTTTT	CASSLAGSFEKLFF
15	TRBV20-1	NA	NA	TRBJ1-4	TGCAGTGCTAGAGATCTTAGGCAGGGGTCTGAAAAACTGTTTTTT	CSARDLRQGSEKLFF
14	TRBV6-5	NA	few	TRBJ2-3	TGTGCCAGCGTAGCCCTACCACGGGCAGATACGCAGTATTTT	CASVALPRADTQYF
14	TRBV7-9	NA	NA	TRBJ2-7	TGTGCCAGCAGCTCTAGCCCTGGACAGAACGAGCAGTACTTC	CASSSSPGQNEQYF
16	TRBV6-6	TRBD1	few	TRBJ1-4	TGTGCCAGCAGCCCTGGACAGGGCCCAACTAATGAAAAACTGTTTTTT	CASSPGQGPTNEKLFF
15	TRBV11-2	TRBD1	few	TRBJ2-5	TGTGCCAGCAGTGAGGACAGGGGTAGACTAAAGACCCAGTACTTC	CASSEDRGRLKTQYF
15	TRBV6-5	NA	NA	TRBJ1-5	TGTGCCAGCAGGCTACTCGGAACTAGCAATCAGTCCCAGCATTTT	CASRLLGTSNQSQHF
16	TRBV7-2	NA	NA	TRBJ2-1	TGTGCCAGCAGCTTAGAACGAAGTGGCGGGGGCGGTGAGCAGTTCTTC	CASSLERSGGGGEQFF
13	TRBV20-1	TRBD2	NA	TRBJ2-7	TGCAGGGGGACTAGCGGGGGCACCGACGAGCAGTACTTC	CRGTSGGTDEQYF
16	TRBV7-9	NA	NA	TRBJ1-5	TGTGCCAGCAGCCCTACGCGGGGCGGGCGCAATCAGCCCCAGCATTTT	CASSPTRGGRNQPQHF
17	TRBV4-1	TRBD1	few	TRBJ2-7	TGCGCCAGCAGCCTTTTCGAACAGGGGGTGATGTTCTACGAGCAGTACTTC	CASSLFEQGVMFYEQYF
11	TRBV24-1	NA	NA	TRBJ2-1	TGTGCCACCAGTGGTACTTATGAGCAGTTCTTC	CATSGTYEQFF
16	TRBV20-1	TRBD2	NA	TRBJ2-3	TGCAGTGCTAGAGAGGGACTAGCGGGGAGAGCAGATACGCAGTATTTT	CSAREGLAGRADTQYF
14	TRBV6-1	NA	NA	TRBJ2-7	TGTGCCAGCAGTGACCGCGGGGACCTCTACGAGCAGTACTTC	CASSDRGDLYEQYF
14	TRBV25-1	NA	few	TRBJ2-2	TGTGCCAGCAGTGAAAACAGGGCGCCCGGGGAGCTGTTTTTT	CASSENRAPGELFF
16	TRBV18	TRBD1	NA	TRBJ1-2	TGTGCCAGCTCACCACGGACCCAAGACAGGGTCTATGGCTACACCTTC	CASSPRTQDRVYGYTF
12	TRBV9	NA	few	TRBJ1-4	TGTGCCAGCAGCGGAGATAATGAAAAACTGTTTTTT	CASSGDNEKLFF
17	TRBV20-1	NA	NA	TRBJ2-4	TGCAGTGCTCCTCTCGGGGGTCGAAATCTAGCCAAAAACATTCAGTACTTC	CSAPLGGRNLAKNIQYF
17	TRBV3-1	TRBD2	NA	TRBJ2-1	TGTGCCAGCAGCCCTATGGGAGGGGTGGGCGGAAGGAATGAGCAGTTCTTC	CASSPMGGVGGRNEQFF
20	TRBV4-3	NA	few	TRBJ2-1	TGCGCCAGCAGCCAAGAGGCGGGTGGTCTATCCTATGGCTCCTACAATGAGCAGTTCTTC	CASSQEAGGLSYGSYNEQFF
14	TRBV7-2	TRBD2	NA	TRBJ2-5	TGTGCCAGCAGCGTTAGCGGGGAGCAAGAGACCCAGTACTTC	CASSVSGEQETQYF
16	TRBV7-9	NA	NA	TRBJ1-2	TGTGCCAGCAGCTTAGGGTCGGGAGGAGTCGACTATGGCTACACCTTC	CASSLGSGGVDYGYTF
15	TRBV7-2	NA	NA	TRBJ1-6	TGTGCCAGCATTGGACAGAACTCCTATAATTCACCCCTCCACTTT	CASIGQNSYNSPLHF
14	TRBV4-3	NA	NA	TRBJ2-2	TGCGCCAGCAGCCAAGAAGGGTTTGGCGGGGAGCTGTTTTTT	CASSQEGFGGELFF
14	TRBV20-1	NA	NA	TRBJ2-5	TGCAGTGCGCGGTGGGTAGCGAGGGGCGAGACCCAGTACTTC	CSARWVARGETQYF